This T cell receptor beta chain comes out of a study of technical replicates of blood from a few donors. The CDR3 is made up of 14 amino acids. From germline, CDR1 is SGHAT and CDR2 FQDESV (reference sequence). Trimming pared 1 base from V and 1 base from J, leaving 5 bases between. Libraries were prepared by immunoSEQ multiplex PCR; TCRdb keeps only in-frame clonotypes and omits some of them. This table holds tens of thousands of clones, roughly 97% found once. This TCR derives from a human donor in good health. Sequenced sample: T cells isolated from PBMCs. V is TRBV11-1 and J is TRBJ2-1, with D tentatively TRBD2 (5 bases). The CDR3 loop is CASSLGGSYNEQFF. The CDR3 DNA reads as TGTGCCAGCAGCTTAGGAGGGTCCTACAATGAGCAGTTCTTC.